The T cell receptor beta chain described here comes from a study of CD8+CD57+ T cells in acquired aplastic anemia. Study summary: DNA per sorted CD4+ or CD8+ sample ranged 0.2 to 27.4 ug, averaging roughly 3.2 ug. Healthy-donor CD4+ cells averaged about 9.9 million reads.

This clonotype showed up just a few times. Profiling that covered TCR beta VDJ and CDR3 relied on genomic DNA as its template. MiXCR, run by TCRdb on the reads, gives a single entry per CDR3 protein. Among 400,000 to 450,000 distinct CDR3 sequences listed, 55% to 70% were seen once. This sequence was found in a human donor in good health, serving as a control. The sample was sorted CD4+, CD8+, or CD8+CD57+ T cells (not recorded which) from PBMCs.

CDR3 in amino acids: CASSYLTSGDTDTQYF. CDR3 nucleotides: TGTGCCAGCAGCTACCTGACTAGCGGGGATACAGATACGCAGTATTTT. The chain links TRBV11-1 to TRBJ2-3; TRBD2 agrees at 11 bases. The CDR3 runs 16 residues. V shed 4 bases, J shed 3 bases, and the junction held 6 bases outside the gene matches. Germline V gene lookup returns CDR1 SGHAT and CDR2 FQDESV (reference sequence). Looking up the rest from reference TRBV11-1 and TRBJ2-3 gives the full variable domain: EAEVAQSPRYKITEKSQAVAFWCDPISGHATLYWYRQILGQGPELLVQFQDESVVDDSQLPKDRFSAERLKGVDSTLKIQPAELGDSAMYLCASSYLTSGDTDTQYFGPGTRLTVL.